The source of this TCR beta chain is a study of blood T cell repertoires in COVID-19 (TCRdb year 2020). Concerning the study at large: Samples from collaborators originated in the United States, Italy and Spain and spanned both the acute and convalescent phases of COVID-19. Subjects who had been exposed to COVID-19, were actively infected with it, or had recovered from it provided the deeply sampled blood TCRbeta repertoires that made up the dataset. Nearly every sample came with metadata listing a de-identified subject ID, COVID-19 status, age in years and sex. Where available, HLA class I and class II types were obtained from metadata supplied by the sample provider rather than from assay-based typing. The material from the prospective study consisted of cDNA or gDNA derived from T cells, B-cell-depleted T cells, or PBMCs. Samples came from the ongoing ImmuneRACE study (first 160 participants) plus 1,254 subjects from 6 global collaborators. The repertoires were released in a freely available public database intended as a resource for research on the immune response to SARS-CoV-2.

Worth noting for this clone: There is no known antigen for this receptor. No base quality information exists; no much larger clone differs at one position.

Participants in the prospective study were enrolled through a virtual design, were aged roughly 18 to 100 years, and lived in roughly 24 United States geographic areas. In the prospective study, cohorts were assigned on the basis of participant-reported clinical history obtained from a screening survey and a study questionnaire. Mobile phlebotomists in the prospective study collected whole blood, serum and a nasopharyngeal or oropharyngeal swab from every participant. Participants in the prospective study had the option to provide additional blood draws and questionnaires over a 2-month period. Before DNA extraction, blood samples from the prospective study were shipped at room temperature or frozen. TCRbeta CDR3 regions were amplified from genomic DNA using the immunoSEQ Assay, a bias-controlled multiplex PCR. The study's own analysis went as follows. The number of nucleated cells in each sample was estimated by amplification of reference gene primers within the assay. To quantify the absolute abundance of each unique TCRbeta CDR3 rearrangement, sequence reads were collapsed and filtered. For each sample, productive Simpson clonality was calculated as the square root of Simpson's diversity index across productive rearrangements. Not all clones reach the TCRdb copy of this immuneACCESS table, which keeps in-frame sequences only. Checked studies attribute under half of the gap to unresolved V genes and leave the rest unexplained. The D gene and trimming were derived from the DNA, and the V and J assignments and clone size from that table. In this sample the table shows some 380,000 clones, around 90% of which occur a single time. Jointly, the top ten make up 2% to 2.5% of the sample.

The germline V gene sets CDR1 to SNHLY and CDR2 to FYNNEI. The junction shows trimming of 5 bases on V and 5 bases on J, and the gene matches do not reach 16 bases of it. Including the terminal cysteine and phenylalanine, the CDR3 comprises 17 residues. This entry keeps only the CDR3 DNA: 51 bases, framed from base 1. Here is what the overall study found, with its caveats: The quantity of clinical and demographic metadata differed by source and by participant and was supplied without curation.

This receptor chain uses TRBV2 and TRBJ2-3; the junction holds 7 bases that match TRBD1. This receptor was taken from a woman aged 40 to 55 with acute COVID-19. Sequencing was carried out using PBMCs or T cells enriched from blood (not recorded which). The CDR3: CASSSPVQGPPGDTQYF. At the DNA level, the sequence is TGTGCCAGCAGTTCCCCGGTACAGGGGCCGCCGGGAGATACGCAGTATTTT. With the portions outside the CDR3 filled from the reference TRBV2 and TRBJ2-3 genes, the complete variable region becomes EPEVTQTPSHQVTQMGQEVILRCVPISNHLYFYWYRQILGQKVEFLVSFYNNEISEKSEIFDDQFSVERPDGSNFTLKIRSTKLEDSAMYFCASSSPVQGPPGDTQYFGPGTRLTVL.